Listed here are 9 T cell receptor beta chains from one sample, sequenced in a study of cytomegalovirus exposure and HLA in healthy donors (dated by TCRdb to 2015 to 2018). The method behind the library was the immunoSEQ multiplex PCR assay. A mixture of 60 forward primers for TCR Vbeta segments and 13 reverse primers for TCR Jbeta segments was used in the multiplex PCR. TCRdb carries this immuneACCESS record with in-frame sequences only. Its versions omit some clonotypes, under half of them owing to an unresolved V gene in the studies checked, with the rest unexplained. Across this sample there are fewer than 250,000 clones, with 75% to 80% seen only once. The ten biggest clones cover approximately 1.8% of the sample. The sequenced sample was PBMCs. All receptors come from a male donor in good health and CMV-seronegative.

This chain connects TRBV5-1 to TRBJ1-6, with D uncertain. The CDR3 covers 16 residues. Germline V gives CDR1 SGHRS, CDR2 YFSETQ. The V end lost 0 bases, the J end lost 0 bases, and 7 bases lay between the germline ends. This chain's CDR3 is CASSLGTSSYNSPLHF. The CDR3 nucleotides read TGCGCCAGCAGCTTGGGAACGAGCTCCTATAATTCACCCCTCCACTTT.

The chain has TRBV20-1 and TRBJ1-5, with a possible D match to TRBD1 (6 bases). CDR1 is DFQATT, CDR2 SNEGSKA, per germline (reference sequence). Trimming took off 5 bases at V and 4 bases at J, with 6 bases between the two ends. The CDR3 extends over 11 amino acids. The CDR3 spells CSAGQNQPQHF. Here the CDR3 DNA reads TGCAGTGCTGGACAGAATCAGCCCCAGCATTTT.

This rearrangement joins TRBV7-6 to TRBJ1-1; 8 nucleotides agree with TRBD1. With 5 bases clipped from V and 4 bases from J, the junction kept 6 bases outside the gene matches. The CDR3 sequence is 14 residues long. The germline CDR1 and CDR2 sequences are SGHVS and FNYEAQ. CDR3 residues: CASSRIGQGTEAFF. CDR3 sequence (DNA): TGTGCCAGCAGCCGAATTGGACAGGGCACTGAAGCTTTCTTT.

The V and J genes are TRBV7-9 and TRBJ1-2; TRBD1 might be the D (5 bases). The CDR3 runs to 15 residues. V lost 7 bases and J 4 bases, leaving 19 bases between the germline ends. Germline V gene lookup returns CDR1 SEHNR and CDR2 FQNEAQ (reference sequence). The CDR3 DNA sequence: TGTGCCAGCACCCTTACCAATCAGGGATCCTATGGCTACACCTTC. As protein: CASTLTNQGSYGYTF. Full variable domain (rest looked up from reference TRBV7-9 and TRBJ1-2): DTGVSQNPRHKITKRGQNVTFRCDPISEHNRLYWYRQTLGQGPEFLTYFQNEAQLEKSRLLSDRFSAERPKGSFSTLEIQRTEQGDSAMYLCASTLTNQGSYGYTFGSGTRLTVV.

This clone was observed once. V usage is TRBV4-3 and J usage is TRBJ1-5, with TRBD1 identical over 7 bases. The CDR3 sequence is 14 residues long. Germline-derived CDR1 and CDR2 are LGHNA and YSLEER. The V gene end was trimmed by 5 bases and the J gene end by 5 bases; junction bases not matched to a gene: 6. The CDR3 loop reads CASSLRQGDQPQHF. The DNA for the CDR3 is TGCGCCAGCAGCTTGCGACAGGGTGATCAGCCCCAGCATTTT.

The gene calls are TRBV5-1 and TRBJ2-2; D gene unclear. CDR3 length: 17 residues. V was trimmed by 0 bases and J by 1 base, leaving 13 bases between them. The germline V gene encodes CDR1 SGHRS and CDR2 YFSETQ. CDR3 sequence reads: CASSLAPPDMNTGELFF. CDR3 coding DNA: TGCGCCAGCAGCTTGGCTCCGCCAGATATGAACACCGGGGAGCTGTTTTTT.

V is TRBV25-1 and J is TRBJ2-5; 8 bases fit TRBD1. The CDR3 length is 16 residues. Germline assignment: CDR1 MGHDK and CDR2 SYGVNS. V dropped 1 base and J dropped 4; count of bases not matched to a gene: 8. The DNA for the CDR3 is TGTGCCAGCAGTGAATGGGCGGACAGGGTGGGAGAGACCCAGTACTTC. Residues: CASSEWADRVGETQYF.

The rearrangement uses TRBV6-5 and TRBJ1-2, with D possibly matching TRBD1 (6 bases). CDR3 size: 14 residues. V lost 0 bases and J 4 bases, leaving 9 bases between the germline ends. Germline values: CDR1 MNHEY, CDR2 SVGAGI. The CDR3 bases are TGTGCCAGCAGTTACTCGCAGGGGACCTATGGCTACACCTTC. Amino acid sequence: CASSYSQGTYGYTF.

The CDR3 spells CASSRSPRSGNTIYF. CDR3 nucleotides: TGTGCCAGCAGTCGGTCGCCGCGCTCTGGAAACACCATATATTTT. The chain recombines TRBV2 with TRBJ1-3; D gene unclear. This CDR3 region has 15 residues. Germline V lookup: CDR1 SNHLY, CDR2 FYNNEI. V lost 5 bases and J lost 0, with 11 bases in between. Together with reference TRBV2 and TRBJ1-3, the CDR3 gives the full variable domain: EPEVTQTPSHQVTQMGQEVILRCVPISNHLYFYWYRQILGQKVEFLVSFYNNEISEKSEIFDDQFSVERPDGSNFTLKIRSTKLEDSAMYFCASSRSPRSGNTIYFGEGSWLTVV.